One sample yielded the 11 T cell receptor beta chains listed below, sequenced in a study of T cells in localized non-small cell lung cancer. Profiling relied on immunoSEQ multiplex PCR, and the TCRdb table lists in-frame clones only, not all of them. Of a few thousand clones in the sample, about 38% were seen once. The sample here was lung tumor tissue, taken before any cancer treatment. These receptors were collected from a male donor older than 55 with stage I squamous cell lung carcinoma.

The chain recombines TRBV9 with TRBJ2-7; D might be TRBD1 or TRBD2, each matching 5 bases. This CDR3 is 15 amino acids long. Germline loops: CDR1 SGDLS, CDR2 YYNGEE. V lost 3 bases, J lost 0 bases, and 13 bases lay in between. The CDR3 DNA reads TGTGCCAGCAGCGCCCGGGACGGAAGCTCCTACGAGCAGTACTTC. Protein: CASSARDGSSYEQYF. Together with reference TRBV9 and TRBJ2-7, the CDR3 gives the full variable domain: DSGVTQTPKHLITATGQRVTLRCSPRSGDLSVYWYQQSLDQGLQFLIQYYNGEERAKGNILERFSAQQFPDLHSELNLSSLELGDSALYFCASSARDGSSYEQYFGPGTRLTVT.

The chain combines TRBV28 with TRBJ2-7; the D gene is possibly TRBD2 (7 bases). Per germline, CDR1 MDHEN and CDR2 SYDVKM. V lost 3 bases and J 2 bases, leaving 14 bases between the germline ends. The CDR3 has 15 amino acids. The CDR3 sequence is CASSFWGREPYEQYF. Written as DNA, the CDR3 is TGTGCCAGCAGTTTCTGGGGGCGGGAGCCCTACGAGCAGTACTTC.

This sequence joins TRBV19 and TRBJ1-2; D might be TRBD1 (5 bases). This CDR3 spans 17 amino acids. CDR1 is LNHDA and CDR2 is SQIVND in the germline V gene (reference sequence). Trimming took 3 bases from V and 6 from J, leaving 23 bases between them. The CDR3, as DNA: TGTGCCAGTAGTATTTCGGGGCTAACTTTGCAAGGAAATGGCTACACCTTC. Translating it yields CASSISGLTLQGNGYTF.

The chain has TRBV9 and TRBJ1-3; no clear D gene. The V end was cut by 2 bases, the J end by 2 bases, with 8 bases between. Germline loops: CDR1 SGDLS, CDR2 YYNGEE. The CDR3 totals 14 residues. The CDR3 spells CASSVGRAGNTIYF. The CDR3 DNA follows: TGTGCCAGCAGCGTGGGGAGGGCTGGAAACACCATATATTTT.

The CDR3 sequence: CASSRTSSNNEQFF. The DNA of the CDR3 is TGTGCCAGCAGTCGGACTAGCAGTAACAATGAGCAGTTCTTC. The rearrangement uses TRBV28 and TRBJ2-1, with 8 bases lining up with TRBD2. Trimming cost V 5 bases and J 5 bases; bases outside gene matches: 5. The CDR3 is made up of 14 amino acids. Germline V CDR1 and CDR2: MDHEN, SYDVKM. Full variable domain (rest looked up from reference TRBV28 and TRBJ2-1): DVKVTQSSRYLVKRTGEKVFLECVQDMDHENMFWYRQDPGLGLRLIYFSYDVKMKEKGDIPEGYSVSREKKERFSLILESASTNQTSMYLCASSRTSSNNEQFFGPGTRLTVL.

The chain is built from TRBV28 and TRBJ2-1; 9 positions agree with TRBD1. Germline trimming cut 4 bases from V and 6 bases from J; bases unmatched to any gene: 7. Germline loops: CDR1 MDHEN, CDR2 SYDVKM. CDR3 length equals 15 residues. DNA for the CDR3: TGTGCCAGCAGTTCGGACAGGGGTTTTGGCAATGAGCAGTTCTTC. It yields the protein CASSSDRGFGNEQFF. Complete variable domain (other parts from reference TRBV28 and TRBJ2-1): DVKVTQSSRYLVKRTGEKVFLECVQDMDHENMFWYRQDPGLGLRLIYFSYDVKMKEKGDIPEGYSVSREKKERFSLILESASTNQTSMYLCASSSDRGFGNEQFFGPGTRLTVL.

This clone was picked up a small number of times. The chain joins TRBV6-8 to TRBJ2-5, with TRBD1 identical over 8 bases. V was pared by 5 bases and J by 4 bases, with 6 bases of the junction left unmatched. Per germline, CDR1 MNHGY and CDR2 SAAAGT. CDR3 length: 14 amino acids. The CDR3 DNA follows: TGTGCCAGCAGTAGCCGACAGGGGCGAGAGACCCAGTACTTC. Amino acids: CASSSRQGRETQYF.

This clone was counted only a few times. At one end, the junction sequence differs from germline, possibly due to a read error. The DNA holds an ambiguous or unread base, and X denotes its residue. DNA for the CDR3: TGCARCGTTGGCCCCCCTGGTGATACGCAGTATTTT. Its translation: CXVGPPGDTQYF. The rearrangement uses TRBV29-1 and TRBJ2-3; no definite D call. Germline lookup yields CDR1 SQVTM and CDR2 ANQGSEA. The CDR3 has 12 amino acids.

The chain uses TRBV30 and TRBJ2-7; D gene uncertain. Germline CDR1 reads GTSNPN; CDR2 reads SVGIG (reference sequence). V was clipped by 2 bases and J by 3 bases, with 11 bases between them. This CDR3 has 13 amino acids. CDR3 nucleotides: TGTGCCTGGAGTCACGGAACAGACTACGAGCAGTACTTC. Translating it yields CAWSHGTDYEQYF.

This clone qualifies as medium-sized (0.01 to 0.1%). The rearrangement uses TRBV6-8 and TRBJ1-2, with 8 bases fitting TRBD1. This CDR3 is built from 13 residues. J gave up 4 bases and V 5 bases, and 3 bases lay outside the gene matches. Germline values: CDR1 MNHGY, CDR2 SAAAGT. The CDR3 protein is CASSGQGTYGYTF. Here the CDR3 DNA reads TGTGCCAGCAGTGGACAGGGTACCTATGGCTACACCTTC.

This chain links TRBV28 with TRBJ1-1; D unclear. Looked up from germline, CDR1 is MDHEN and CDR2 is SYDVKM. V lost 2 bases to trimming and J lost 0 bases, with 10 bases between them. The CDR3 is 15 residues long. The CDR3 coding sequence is TGTGCCAGCAGTTTAGACGGATCCATGAACACTGAAGCTTTCTTT. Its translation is CASSLDGSMNTEAFF.